This T cell receptor beta chain is from a study of shared T cell receptors in the human thymus (dated by TCRdb to the early 2020s). About the full investigation: The study examined how self-reactive, shared T-cell receptor alpha chains are generated in the human thymus.

The V and J ends are trimmed by 3 bases and 0 bases, leaving 18 bases between them. The CDR3 spans 19 residues, from the cysteine through the phenylalanine. Just CDR3 DNA is preserved here, 57 bases in frame from base 1. As encoded in the germline V gene (reference sequence), CDR1 is LNHDA while CDR2 is SQIVND. The library was prepared using the immunoSEQ multiplex PCR assay. TCRdb carries this immuneACCESS record with in-frame sequences only. Its versions omit some clonotypes, under half of them owing to an unresolved V gene in the studies checked, with the rest unexplained. A total of hundreds of thousands of clones appear in this sample, roughly 94% of them only once. The ten largest account for approximately 0.02% of the sample. Regarding this clone: No antigen is known for it. Per-base quality was not reported, and no clone a single base away is much larger than it.

The chain is encoded by TRBV19 joined to TRBJ2-6; the D gene is unclear. Sequencing was performed on thymocytes. The clonotype comes from a human donor. The CDR3 amino acid sequence is: CASSIRRIGPDSGANVLTF. Here is the DNA: TGTGCCAGTAGTATCCGCAGGATCGGTCCTGACTCTGGGGCCAACGTCCTGACTTTC.